These 6 T cell receptor beta chains were sequenced from one sample in a study of shared clonotypes between healthy human individuals. Clones were read by immunoSEQ multiplex PCR, and TCRdb kept only the in-frame ones, dropping some. The data contain around 2.1 million clones, about 93% of them seen just once; the ten biggest clones take up 1.5% to 2%. Only CD45RO-negative cells positively selected for CCR7 counted as naive CD8 cells, so terminally differentiated effector memory CD45RA+ cells were excluded. The sample comprised naive CD8+ T cells from PBMCs. These receptors all come from a man aged 18 to 30 in good health. Some clones in this sample may be carry-over from other donors' samples.

The V call is TRBV11-2, the J call TRBJ2-7, with D maybe TRBD1 (5 bases). V shed 1 base and J shed 6 bases, with 10 bases lying between them. CDR1 is SGHAT and CDR2 is FQNNGV in the germline V gene. CDR3 length equals 13 residues. Here the CDR3 reads CASSLAQGSEQYF. The CDR3 DNA is TGTGCCAGCAGCTTAGCCCAGGGAAGCGAGCAGTACTTC. Full variable domain (rest looked up from reference TRBV11-2 and TRBJ2-7): EAGVAQSPRYKIIEKRQSVAFWCNPISGHATLYWYQQILGQGPKLLIQFQNNGVVDDSQLPKDRFSAERLKGVDSTLKIQPAKLEDSAVYLCASSLAQGSEQYFGPGTRLTVT.

The chain employs TRBV4-1 and TRBJ2-7; the D gene is possibly TRBD2 (6 bases). The CDR3 has 15 residues. V was cut by 4 bases and J by 5 bases, with 18 bases left in between. Germline CDR1 and CDR2: MGHRA and YSYEKL. CDR3 amino acids: CASSPLIGGPNEQYF. The CDR3 bases are TGCGCCAGCAGCCCCCTCATCGGAGGGCCCAACGAGCAGTACTTC.

V gene TRBV7-2 combines with J gene TRBJ2-5; TRBD2 matches 7 bases. V shed 5 bases, J shed 5 bases, and the junction held 11 bases outside the gene matches. In germline, CDR1 is SGHTA, CDR2 FQGNSA. The CDR3 length is 15 residues. As DNA, the CDR3 is TGTGCCAGCAGCCTTCCAGGTAGCGGGTGGGAGACCCAGTACTTC. This gives the protein CASSLPGSGWETQYF.

The V gene is TRBV6-5, the J gene TRBJ2-2; a weak D match, TRBD1 (6 bases). CDR1 MNHEY and CDR2 SVGAGI come from the germline V gene. Deletions cut 6 bases from V and 6 bases from J, with 14 bases between. The CDR3 loop spans 14 amino acids. Written as DNA, the CDR3 is TGTGCCAGCAGCCCAGACAGGTTCCCCGGGGAGCTGTTTTTT. It encodes CASSPDRFPGELFF.

This clone was observed a single time. This sequence joins TRBV5-1 and TRBJ1-4, with D maybe TRBD1 (6 bases). The V end lost 2 bases, the J end lost 4 bases, and 15 bases lay between the germline ends. The CDR3 is 16 amino acids. Germline V gene data show CDR1 as SGHRS and CDR2 as YFSETQ. The CDR3 region is CASSFQTTGDNEKLFF. CDR3 DNA sequence: TGCGCCAGCAGCTTCCAGACGACAGGTGATAATGAAAAACTGTTTTTT. Complete variable domain (other parts from reference TRBV5-1 and TRBJ1-4): KAGVTQTPRYLIKTRGQQVTLSCSPISGHRSVSWYQQTPGQGLQFLFEYFSETQRNKGNFPGRFSGRQFSNSRSEMNVSTLELGDSALYLCASSFQTTGDNEKLFFGSGTQLSVL.

The V call is TRBV4-3, the J call TRBJ2-4; no reliable D call. Looked up from germline, CDR1 is LGHNA and CDR2 is YSLEER. The CDR3 is made up of 15 amino acids. Trimming took off 0 bases at V and 2 bases at J, with 8 bases between the two ends. CDR3: CASSQEETPKNIQYF. In DNA form, the CDR3 reads TGCGCCAGCAGCCAAGAGGAGACTCCCAAAAACATTCAGTACTTC.